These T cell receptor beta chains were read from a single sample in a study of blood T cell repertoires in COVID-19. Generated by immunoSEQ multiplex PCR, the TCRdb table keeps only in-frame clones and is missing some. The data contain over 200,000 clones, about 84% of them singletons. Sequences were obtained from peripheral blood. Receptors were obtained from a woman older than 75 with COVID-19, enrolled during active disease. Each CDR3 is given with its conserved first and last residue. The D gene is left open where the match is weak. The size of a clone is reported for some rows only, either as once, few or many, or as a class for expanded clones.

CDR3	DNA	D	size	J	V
CATSGRDRGIDYGYTF	TGTGCCACCAGCGGGCGGGACAGGGGGATCGACTATGGCTACACCTTC	TRBD1	-	TRBJ1-2	TRBV15
CASKGRGMNTEAFF	TGTGCCAGTAAAGGCAGAGGAATGAACACTGAAGCTTTCTTT	-	-	TRBJ1-1	TRBV19
CASSQGGEQFF	TGTGCCAGCAGCCAGGGAGGAGAGCAGTTCTTC	-	-	TRBJ2-1	TRBV3-1/TRBV3-2
CASSQGGGPYEQYF	TGTGCCAGCAGCCAAGGCGGGGGACCCTACGAGCAGTACTTC	TRBD2	-	TRBJ2-7	TRBV3-1/TRBV3-2
CASTQTPGYGYTF	TGTGCCAGCACCCAGACCCCCGGGTATGGCTACACCTTC	-	-	TRBJ1-2	TRBV6-5
CASRPQGASYEQYF	TGTGCCAGCAGGCCTCAGGGGGCAAGCTACGAGCAGTACTTC	TRBD1	-	TRBJ2-7	TRBV28
CASSQGTSSGSVYF	TGTGCCAGCAGCCAAGGGACCTCTAGCGGCAGCGTGTACTTC	TRBD2	-	TRBJ2-7	TRBV3-1/TRBV3-2
CASSLEVTFNEQFF	TGTGCCAGCAGCTTAGAGGTGACTTTTAATGAGCAGTTCTTC	-	-	TRBJ2-1	TRBV7-9
CASSSRTSGSYEQFF	TGTGCCAGCAGTTCCCGGACTAGCGGGAGCTATGAGCAGTTCTTC	TRBD2	-	TRBJ2-1	TRBV6-5
CASSQERLAGGLYEQFF	TGTGCCAGCAGCCAAGAAAGGTTAGCGGGGGGCCTATATGAGCAGTTCTTC	TRBD2	once	TRBJ2-1	TRBV3-1/TRBV3-2
CSVNRERRTEAFF	TGCAGCGTTAACAGGGAAAGACGGACTGAAGCTTTCTTT	-	-	TRBJ1-1	TRBV29-1
CASSHPGLAGGEQYF	TGTGCCAGCAGTCACCCGGGACTAGCGGGAGGAGAGCAGTACTTC	TRBD2	-	TRBJ2-7	TRBV6-6
CASSGTVNNSPLHF	TGTGCCAGCTCAGGGACAGTTAATAATTCACCCCTCCACTTT	TRBD1	-	TRBJ1-6	TRBV18
CASRLEQETQYF	TGTGCCAGCAGGTTGGAGCAAGAGACCCAGTACTTC	-	few	TRBJ2-5	TRBV2
CASSLVSQETQYF	TGTGCCAGCAGCTTGGTGAGCCAAGAGACCCAGTACTTC	-	once	TRBJ2-5	TRBV5-4
CASSVGTANSPLHF	TGTGCCAGTAGTGTCGGGACAGCGAATTCACCCCTCCACTTT	TRBD1	-	TRBJ1-6	TRBV19
CASTQSGELFF	TGTGCCAGCACCCAGTCAGGGGAGCTGTTTTTT	-	-	TRBJ2-2	TRBV27
CSVGDRRHGYTF	TGCAGCGTTGGGGACAGGAGGCATGGCTACACCTTC	TRBD1	-	TRBJ1-2	TRBV29-1
CASSLNRGDEKLFF	TGTGCCAGCAGCTTGAACAGGGGAGATGAAAAACTGTTTTTT	TRBD1	-	TRBJ1-4	TRBV5-5
CASSLAVAGLTDTQYF	TGCGCCAGCAGCTTGGCCGTAGCGGGGCTCACAGATACGCAGTATTTT	TRBD2	-	TRBJ2-3	TRBV5-1
CASSPPVGVSYEQYF	TGTGCCAGCTCACCACCAGTAGGAGTCTCCTACGAGCAGTACTTC	-	-	TRBJ2-7	TRBV18
CASSSLETSYEQYF	TGTGCCAGCAGTTCTTTGGAGACCTCCTACGAGCAGTACTTC	-	-	TRBJ2-7	TRBV6-5
CASSIGTGVPSGYTF	TGTGCCAGCAGCATAGGGACAGGGGTTCCCTCCGGCTACACCTTC	TRBD1	-	TRBJ1-2	TRBV3-1/TRBV3-2
CASSQEGTGITGELFF	TGCGCCAGCAGCCAAGAAGGGACAGGGATAACCGGGGAGCTGTTTTTT	TRBD1	-	TRBJ2-2	TRBV4-1
CASSSPGGYMTEAFF	TGTGCCAGCAGCTCCCCAGGGGGCTATATGACTGAAGCTTTCTTT	TRBD1	few	TRBJ1-1	TRBV7-9
CASRDRLNEKLFF	TGTGCCAGTAGGGACAGGCTCAATGAAAAACTGTTTTTT	TRBD1	once	TRBJ1-4	TRBV19
CASSQSTVPTNPLFYEQYF	TGCGCCAGCAGTCAATCGACAGTACCCACAAACCCCCTCTTTTACGAGCAGTACTTC	-	-	TRBJ2-7	TRBV23-1
CASSLGRAGQFF	TGTGCCAGCAGTCTTGGACGGGCGGGGCAGTTCTTC	-	-	TRBJ2-1	TRBV12-3/TRBV12-4
CASSQDRNTEAFF	TGTGCCAGCAGCCAAGATCGGAACACTGAAGCTTTCTTT	-	-	TRBJ1-1	TRBV14
CASSLTGTGDYGYTF	TGTGCCAGCAGCTTGACCGGGACAGGGGACTATGGCTACACCTTC	TRBD1	-	TRBJ1-2	TRBV7-3
CASTGGAGATYEQYF	TGTGCCAGCACTGGGGGCGCAGGGGCTACCTACGAGCAGTACTTC	-	-	TRBJ2-7	TRBV28
CASRRDVNSGNTIYF	TGTGCCAGCAGGCGGGACGTAAACTCTGGAAACACCATATATTTT	-	-	TRBJ1-3	TRBV6-5
CSVDAGGTDTQYF	TGCAGCGTTGACGCGGGAGGCACAGATACGCAGTATTTT	TRBD2	-	TRBJ2-3	TRBV29-1
CASSHRDRPDGYTF	TGCGCCAGCAGCCACCGGGACAGGCCAGATGGCTACACCTTC	TRBD1	-	TRBJ1-2	TRBV4-1
CASSYSLAGDFNAKNIQYF	TGTGCCAGCAGTTACTCCCTAGCGGGAGATTTTAATGCCAAAAACATTCAGTACTTC	TRBD2	-	TRBJ2-4	TRBV6-2/TRBV6-3
CASSPPAGVWNEQFF	TGTGCCAGCAGTCCCCCAGCGGGAGTGTGGAATGAGCAGTTCTTC	TRBD2	-	TRBJ2-1	TRBV28
CAGYGPGANYGYTF	TGTGCCGGCTACGGTCCGGGGGCTAACTATGGCTACACCTTC	-	-	TRBJ1-2	TRBV18
CASSLRQGGGLTDTQYF	TGTGCCAGTAGTCTGAGACAGGGGGGAGGCTTGACAGATACGCAGTATTTT	TRBD1	-	TRBJ2-3	TRBV19
CAAHGAESSYNSPLHF	TGTGCCGCCCATGGCGCGGAAAGCTCCTATAATTCACCCCTCCACTTT	-	-	TRBJ1-6	TRBV5-4
CASSLGTGGALYGYTF	TGTGCCAGCAGCTTGGGGACAGGGGGTGCGCTCTATGGCTACACCTTC	TRBD1	-	TRBJ1-2	TRBV5-5
CASRDNNRGEQPQHF	TGTGCCAGCAGGGATAACAACAGGGGGGAACAGCCCCAGCATTTT	TRBD1	few	TRBJ1-5	TRBV27
CASSSKGDSPLHF	TGTGCCAGCAGCTCAAAAGGGGATTCACCCCTCCACTTT	-	-	TRBJ1-6	TRBV3-1/TRBV3-2
CASSQGVQTGNTEAFF	TGTGCCAGCAGCCAAGGGGTCCAGACAGGGAACACTGAAGCTTTCTTT	-	-	TRBJ1-1	TRBV4-2
CASSLAGTGVNTEAFF	TGCGCCAGCAGCTTGGCGGGGACAGGCGTTAACACTGAAGCTTTCTTT	TRBD1	-	TRBJ1-1	TRBV5-1
CASSVEPTGGRETQYF	TGTGCCAGCAGCGTAGAGCCGACAGGGGGCCGGGAGACCCAGTACTTC	TRBD1	-	TRBJ2-5	TRBV9
CASTPPGAMGQPQHF	TGTGCCAGTACCCCCCCAGGGGCAATGGGTCAGCCCCAGCATTTT	-	-	TRBJ1-5	TRBV19